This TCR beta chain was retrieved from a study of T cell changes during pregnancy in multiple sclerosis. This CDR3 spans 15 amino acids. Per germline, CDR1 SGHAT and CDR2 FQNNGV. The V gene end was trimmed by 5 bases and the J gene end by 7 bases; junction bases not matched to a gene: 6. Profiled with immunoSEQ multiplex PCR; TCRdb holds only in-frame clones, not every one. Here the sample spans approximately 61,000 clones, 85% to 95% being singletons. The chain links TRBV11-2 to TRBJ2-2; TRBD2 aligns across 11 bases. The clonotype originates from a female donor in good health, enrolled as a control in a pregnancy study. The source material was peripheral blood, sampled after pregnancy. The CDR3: CASSELAGDNGELFF. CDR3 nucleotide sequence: TGTGCCAGCAGCGAACTAGCGGGAGACAACGGGGAGCTGTTTTTT.